This T cell receptor (beta chain) is drawn from a study of shared clonotypes between healthy human individuals. The germline V and J ends were trimmed by 4 bases and 0 bases, with 9 bases remaining between them. Germline V lookup: CDR1 SEHNR, CDR2 FQNEAQ (reference sequence). The CDR3 consists of 14 residues. Only in-frame clones appear in the TCRdb table, and some are missing; sequencing was by immunoSEQ multiplex PCR. The sample holds over a million clones, around 74% seen once. Sequencing used memory CD4+ T cells sorted from blood. The sample's subset: CD45RA-negative fraction. The V and J genes are TRBV7-9 and TRBJ1-2; a weak D match, TRBD1 (5 bases). The TCR originated in a man between 18 and 35 years old in good health. The CDR3 sequence is CASSWDLANYGYTF. The CDR3 DNA sequence: TGTGCCAGCAGCTGGGACCTCGCTAACTATGGCTACACCTTC.